The clone carrying this TCR beta chain was counted only a few times. As yet, its antigen is unknown. This sample was taken from a study of shared clonotypes between healthy human individuals. Overall study findings and caveats: Memory subsets had estimated richness that was generally smaller than that of naive subsets.

This CDR3 has 15 residues. From germline, CDR1 is GTSNPN and CDR2 SVGIG (reference sequence). Trimming left V 0 bases short and J 8 bases short, with 14 bases between. Deep was the level at which the assay was run. Evenly divided among several immunoSEQ plates was the genomic DNA of each subset. How the authors handled the data: Because ImmunoSEQ provided only junction sequences with no quality scores, the filtering differed. Some clones are missing from TCRdb's copy, which holds only in-frame ones; the method was immunoSEQ multiplex PCR. The V and J calls and the clone size are those of that table, but D and trimming were determined from the DNA. The sample has some 1 million clones; more than 65% are singletons.

V is TRBV30 and J is TRBJ1-6; weak D call: TRBD1 (5 bases). The specimen sequenced was memory CD4+ T cells sorted from blood. Regarding subset: CD45RA-negative fraction. The receptor's source is a young man in good health. CDR3 coding DNA: TGTGCCTGGAGTGTGGGCCGGGGGTCTTATTCACCCCTCCACTTT. It is translated as CAWSVGRGSYSPLHF.